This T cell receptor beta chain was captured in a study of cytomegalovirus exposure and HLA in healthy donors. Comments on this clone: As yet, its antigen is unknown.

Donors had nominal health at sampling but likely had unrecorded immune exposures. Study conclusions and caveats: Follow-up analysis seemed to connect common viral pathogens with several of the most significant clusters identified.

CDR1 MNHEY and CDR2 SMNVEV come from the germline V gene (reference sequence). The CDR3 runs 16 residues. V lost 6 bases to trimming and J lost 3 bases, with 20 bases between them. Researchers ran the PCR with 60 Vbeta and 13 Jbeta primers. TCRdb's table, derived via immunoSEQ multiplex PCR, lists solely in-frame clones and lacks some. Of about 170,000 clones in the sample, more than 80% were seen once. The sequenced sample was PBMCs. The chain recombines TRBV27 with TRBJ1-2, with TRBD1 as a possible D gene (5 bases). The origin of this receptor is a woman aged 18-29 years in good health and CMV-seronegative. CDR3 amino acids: CASSPLETTAHYGYTF. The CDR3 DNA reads TGTGCCAGCAGCCCATTGGAGACGACAGCCCACTATGGCTACACCTTC.